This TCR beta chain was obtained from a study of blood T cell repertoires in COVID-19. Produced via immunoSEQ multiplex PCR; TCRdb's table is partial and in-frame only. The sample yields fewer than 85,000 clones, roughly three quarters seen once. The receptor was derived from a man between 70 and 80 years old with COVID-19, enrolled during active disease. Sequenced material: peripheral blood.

CDR3 sequence reads: CASSTGAGTEAFF. Here the CDR3 DNA reads TGCGCCAGCAGCACAGGGGCTGGCACTGAAGCTTTCTTT. V gene TRBV5-1 combines with J gene TRBJ1-1, with 7 bases fitting TRBD1. This CDR3 has 13 amino acids. The V and J ends lost 4 bases and 4 bases, in that order; junction bases with no gene match: 4. Per the germline V gene, CDR1 is SGHRS and CDR2 is YFSETQ. Using reference TRBV5-1 and TRBJ1-1 for the parts outside the CDR3, the full variable domain is KAGVTQTPRYLIKTRGQQVTLSCSPISGHRSVSWYQQTPGQGLQFLFEYFSETQRNKGNFPGRFSGRQFSNSRSEMNVSTLELGDSALYLCASSTGAGTEAFFGQGTRLTVV.